This T cell receptor beta chain emerged from a study of T-cell reconstitution after alpha-beta-depleted transplantation in children. General study points: Certain patients had high TCRbeta diversity at day 60, and it came from recipient T cells and thymic progenitors that survived. Where alpha-beta T cells came from about two months after transplant was reportedly several hundred expanded graft clones. Among T cells one year after transplant, newly produced cells accounted for most counts and diversity.

This clonotype was counted many times. The antigen remains unidentified. CDR1 MDHEN and CDR2 SYDVKM come from the germline V gene. V lost 3 bases to trimming and J lost 0 bases, with 7 bases between them. The CDR3 is 14 residues long. Preparation of the TCRbeta library involved a method that used unique molecular identifiers. From the PCR reads, TCRdb called clonotypes with MiXCR, one entry per CDR3 protein. Of around 210,000 distinct CDR3 sequences in the sample, approximately 6.9% were seen once. The sequence came from a boy between 2 and 15 years old with acute lymphoblastic leukemia, due to receive a stem cell transplant. The specimen comprised PBMCs, sampled before TCRalphabeta/CD19-depleted stem cell transplant. The gene calls are TRBV28 and TRBJ2-3; no definite D call. CDR3 region: CASSFGRSTDTQYF. The CDR3 DNA is TGTGCCAGCAGTTTTGGGCGGAGCACAGATACGCAGTATTTT.